The next 30 T cell receptor beta chains were all read from a single sample in a study of Graves' ophthalmopathy and Graves' hyperthyroidism. TCR beta CDR3 amplification used RNA transcripts. The first-round RT-PCR employed HTBI primers together with the Qiagen OneStep RT-PCR kit. A multiplex PCR was then performed as the second round. One entry per CDR3 protein, called by TCRdb with MiXCR from the multiplex PCR reads. The sample lists 200,000 to 250,000 distinct CDR3 sequences; 20% to 25% were seen once. The specimen sequenced was peripheral blood. The receptors stem from a woman in her forties or fifties with Graves' ophthalmopathy.

This clonotype was counted at least ten times. The chain employs TRBV29-1 and TRBJ1-2; 9 bases fit TRBD1. This CDR3 has 13 amino acids. Losses at the gene ends were 4 bases for V and 7 bases for J; bases not matched to a gene: 7. In germline, CDR1 is SQVTM, CDR2 ANQGSEA. The CDR3 spells CSVVTGTGLGYTF. DNA for the CDR3: TGCAGCGTTGTTACCGGGACAGGGCTTGGCTACACCTTC.

The V gene is TRBV14, the J gene TRBJ1-1; TRBD1 is a possible D gene (5 bases). V was pared by 4 bases and J by 4 bases, with 16 bases between. This CDR3 has 15 amino acids. Germline CDR1 is SGHDN and CDR2 is FVKESK. CDR3: CASSPFITGGTEAFF. The DNA for the CDR3 is TGTGCCAGCAGCCCCTTTATAACTGGGGGCACTGAAGCTTTCTTT.

In its sample, this clonotype was seen many times. This chain uses TRBV15 with TRBJ2-5; D is unclear. V gave up 0 bases and J gave up 5 bases, with 7 bases separating them. The germline V gene has CDR1 LNHNV and CDR2 YYDKDF (reference sequence). The CDR3 consists of 13 residues. The CDR3 spells CATSRDHGETQYF. The CDR3 DNA sequence: TGTGCCACCAGCAGAGATCACGGGGAGACCCAGTACTTC. The complete variable domain, with remaining parts taken from reference TRBV15 and TRBJ2-5, reads DAMVIQNPRYQVTQFGKPVTLSCSQTLNHNVMYWYQQKSSQAPKLLFHYYDKDFNNEADTPDNFQSRRPNTSFCFLDIRSPGLGDTAMYLCATSRDHGETQYFGPGTRLLVL.

This rearrangement joins TRBV27 to TRBJ1-1, with D tentatively TRBD1 (5 bases). Germline values: CDR1 MNHEY, CDR2 SMNVEV (reference sequence). This CDR3 comprises 17 residues. Trimming cost V 6 bases and J 0 bases, with 20 bases left between them. For the CDR3, the DNA is TGTGCCAGCAGCTCCACCCGTTGGGGCGCAGTGAACACTGAAGCTTTCTTT. This translates into CASSSTRWGAVNTEAFF.

The genes are TRBV7-2 and TRBJ2-5; 11 bases line up with TRBD1. The J segment lost 4 bases and the V segment lost 5 bases, leaving 6 bases of the junction unmatched. The CDR3 sequence is 15 residues long. CDR1 SGHTA and CDR2 FQGNSA come from the germline V gene. CDR3 nucleotide sequence: TGTGCCAGCAGCATCGGGACAGGGGGAGGAGAGACCCAGTACTTC. The encoded protein is CASSIGTGGGETQYF.

This clonotype was found a few times. The J gene is TRBJ1-1, the V gene TRBV4-2, with unresolved D. Germline V CDR1 and CDR2: LGHNA, YNFKEQ. The CDR3 is made up of 12 amino acids. The ends were cut back, 8 bases at V and 1 base at J, with 8 bases in the middle. CDR3 loop: CASAMENTEAFF. Here the CDR3 DNA reads TGTGCCAGCGCTATGGAGAACACTGAAGCTTTCTTT.

This clonotype has ten or more counts. The chain couples TRBV6-5 to TRBJ1-2; D unresolved. This CDR3 spans 15 amino acids. The germline CDR1 and CDR2 sequences are MNHEY and SVGAGI. With 4 bases removed from V and 0 bases from J, the gap between germline ends came to 12 bases. CDR3 bases: TGTGCCAGCAGTTCGTCCGGGAACACTAACTATGGCTACACCTTC. Its translation: CASSSSGNTNYGYTF.

Ten or more counts support this clonotype. This chain joins TRBV12-3 or TRBV12-4 and TRBJ2-5; TRBD2 matches at 9 bases. The V segment lost 10 bases and the J segment 2 bases; nucleotides outside the gene matches: 8. There are 14 residues in the CDR3. The CDR3 sequence: CATRQAGGQETQYF. The CDR3 DNA reads TGTGCCACCCGTCAGGCGGGAGGGCAAGAGACCCAGTACTTC.

This clonotype was recorded many times. The chain uses TRBV7-3 and TRBJ2-7; weak D call: TRBD2 (5 bases). Trimming took off 6 bases at V and 9 bases at J, with 15 bases between the two ends. The CDR3 runs to 12 residues. Germline V gene data show CDR1 as SGHTA and CDR2 as FQGTGA. The CDR3 loop reads CASSSDGKMQYF. CDR3 DNA sequence: TGTGCCAGCAGTTCGGACGGGAAAATGCAGTACTTC.

This clonotype was counted many times. This chain joins TRBV19 and TRBJ1-1; possibly TRBD1 for D (5 bases). V lost 3 bases and J 11 bases, leaving 10 bases between the germline ends. The CDR3 has 11 residues. The germline V gene has CDR1 LNHDA and CDR2 SQIVND (reference sequence). In nucleotides, the CDR3 is TGTGCCAGTAGTATGGGGCTGGAGGCTTTCTTT. Translating gives CASSMGLEAFF. Based on the CDR3 plus reference TRBV19 and TRBJ1-1, the full variable domain is DGGITQSPKYLFRKEGQNVTLSCEQNLNHDAMYWYRQDPGQGLRLIYYSQIVNDFQKGDIAEGYSVSREKKESFPLTVTSAQKNPTAFYLCASSMGLEAFFGQGTRLTVV.

The chain uses TRBV7-3 and TRBJ2-3; D possibly matches TRBD1 or TRBD2 (5 bases each). Germline V gene data show CDR1 as SGHTA and CDR2 as FQGTGA. Trimming removed 2 bases at V and 4 bases at J, with 10 bases between. The CDR3 loop spans 14 amino acids. The CDR3 protein is CASSLSGGSDTQYF. The CDR3 bases are TGTGCCAGCAGCTTATCTGGGGGTTCAGATACGCAGTATTTT. The variable domain in full, with the rest retrieved from reference TRBV7-3 and TRBJ2-3, is GAGVSQTPSNKVTEKGKYVELRCDPISGHTALYWYRQSLGQGPEFLIYFQGTGAADDSGLPNDRFFAVRPEGSVSTLKIQRTERGDSAVYLCASSLSGGSDTQYFGPGTRLTVL.

The sample holds many counts of this clonotype. CDR3 region: CASSNRQGSTEAFF. As DNA, the CDR3 is TGCGCCAGCAGCAACCGACAGGGATCCACTGAAGCTTTCTTT. The V call is TRBV5-1, the J call TRBJ1-1, with TRBD1 identical over 7 bases. CDR1 SGHRS and CDR2 YFSETQ come from the germline V gene. The CDR3 is made up of 14 amino acids. V lost 4 bases and J lost 4; bases outside the gene matches: 7.

This clonotype has a count of ten or more. This chain uses TRBV14 with TRBJ1-2; 8 bases line up with TRBD1. V shed 4 bases, J shed 4 bases, and the junction held 5 bases outside the gene matches. Germline CDR1 and CDR2: SGHDN and FVKESK. The CDR3 totals 14 residues. CDR3 DNA sequence: TGTGCCAGCAGCCCGACCGGGACAGGCTATGGCTACACCTTC. Translated, it gives CASSPTGTGYGYTF.

The chain carries TRBV24-1 and TRBJ2-3; TRBD2 might be the D (6 bases). CDR1 is KGHDR and CDR2 is SFDVKD in the germline V gene. V was trimmed by 1 base and J by 1 base, leaving 8 bases between them. The CDR3 extends over 15 amino acids. The DNA of the CDR3 is TGTGCCACCAGTGATTTTGGCGGGGGCACAGATACGCAGTATTTT. As protein: CATSDFGGGTDTQYF.

The rearrangement links TRBV5-1 to TRBJ1-5; TRBD1 is a possible D gene (6 bases). Per germline, CDR1 SGHRS and CDR2 YFSETQ. This CDR3 spans 13 amino acids. Trimming took off 4 bases at V and 4 bases at J, with 9 bases between the two ends. CDR3 coding DNA: TGCGCCAGCAGCCGGGGGGCAAATCAGCCCCAGCATTTT. Its protein is CASSRGANQPQHF.

This clonotype was seen repeatedly, ten times or more. The chain links TRBV3-1 to TRBJ1-1; D might be TRBD1 (5 bases). Germline values: CDR1 LGHDT, CDR2 YNNKEL (reference sequence). Trimming took off 4 bases at V and 1 base at J, with 16 bases between the two ends. The CDR3 consists of 16 residues. Written as DNA, the CDR3 is TGTGCCAGCAGCCTCTCCGGGGGGGGGAGGAACACTGAAGCTTTCTTT. Its protein is CASSLSGGGRNTEAFF.

Ten or more counts support this clonotype. The chain is built from TRBV30 and TRBJ2-5; D is uncertain. Germline-derived CDR1 and CDR2 are GTSNPN and SVGIG (reference sequence). The CDR3 is 11 amino acids. The V end was cut by 3 bases, the J end by 3 bases, with 5 bases between. As DNA, the CDR3 is TGTGCCTGGAGACAGAAAGAGACCCAGTACTTC. Translated: CAWRQKETQYF.

This clonotype was recorded many times. The chain uses TRBV6-1 and TRBJ1-5; possibly TRBD1 for D (5 bases). V lost 10 bases to trimming and J lost 11 bases, with 18 bases between them. The CDR3 is 12 amino acids. Germline V gene data show CDR1 as MNHNS and CDR2 as SASEGT. CDR3 residues: CAITGDRATQHF. In nucleotides, the CDR3 is TGTGCCATTACGGGGGACCGGGCGACCCAGCATTTT.

The sample holds many counts of this clonotype. The chain links TRBV14 to TRBJ2-2; D not certain. CDR1 SGHDN and CDR2 FVKESK come from the germline V gene. The CDR3 is 14 residues long. V was trimmed by 0 bases and J by 4 bases, leaving 6 bases between them. The CDR3 region is CASSQDIGTGELFF. As DNA, the CDR3 is TGTGCCAGCAGCCAAGATATTGGCACCGGGGAGCTGTTTTTT.

This clonotype was picked up many times. Relative to the germline gene, one junction end is altered; a read error may explain this. The chain links TRBV12-3 or TRBV12-4 to TRBJ2-5; D is perhaps TRBD2 (5 bases). This CDR3 comprises 14 residues. CDR3 DNA sequence: TGTGCCAGCAGTTTATTCAGAGGGCCAGAGACCCGGTACTTC. As protein: CASSLFRGPETRYF.

In the case of this clonotype: A much larger clonotype is one base distant, so this may be a read error. The genes are TRBV12-3 or TRBV12-4 and TRBJ2-2; tentative D call: TRBD2 (5 bases). The length of the CDR3 is 14 residues. CDR3 sequence reads: CAIDLYGDTGELSF. CDR3 nucleotides: TGTGCCATCGACCTGTACGGCGACACCGGGGAGCTGTCTTTT.

This clonotype has more than one count but fewer than ten. This chain connects TRBV19 to TRBJ1-5; perhaps TRBD1 as D (5 bases). V was clipped by 5 bases and J by 3 bases, with 17 bases between them. There are 16 residues in the CDR3. CDR1 and CDR2 (germline): LNHDA, SQIVND (reference sequence). The CDR3, as DNA: TGTGCCAGTAGTCACTCCTTCACAGGACTCAATCAGCCCCAGCATTTT. This gives the protein CASSHSFTGLNQPQHF.

This clonotype has just a few counts. The CDR3 nucleotides read TGTGCCAGCAATGAGAACTATGGCTACACCTTC. Its protein product is CASNENYGYTF. The gene calls are TRBV6-1 and TRBJ1-2; no firm D call. This CDR3 is 11 amino acids long. V lost 7 bases and J lost 2, with 5 bases in between. Per the germline V gene, CDR1 is MNHNS and CDR2 is SASEGT.

This clonotype has only a few counts. Compared with germline, one end of the junction differs, possibly owing to a read error. CDR3 bases: TGTGTCAGCGGGACAGGAAATTCACCCCTCCACTTT. This sequence encodes CVSGTGNSPLHF. This rearrangement joins TRBV7-9 to TRBJ1-6; 8 bases agree with TRBD1. The CDR3 sequence is 12 residues long. CDR1 and CDR2 (germline): SEHNR, FQNEAQ (reference sequence).

This clonotype was observed many times. This chain links TRBV6-5 with TRBJ2-2; D not resolved. In germline, CDR1 is MNHEY, CDR2 SVGAGI. The CDR3 contains 14 residues. V lost 5 bases and J lost 5, with 12 bases in between. CDR3 sequence: CASSLPSTTGELFF. The CDR3 DNA reads TGTGCCAGCAGTCTACCATCTACAACCGGGGAGCTGTTTTTT.

Sample share makes this clonotype medium-sized. The chain carries TRBV7-2 and TRBJ2-7; 14 bases are shared with TRBD2. The V gene end was trimmed by 3 bases and the J gene end by 1 base; junction bases not matched to a gene: 5. The CDR3 extends over 17 amino acids. Germline V lookup: CDR1 SGHTA, CDR2 FQGNSA. CDR3 DNA sequence: TGTGCCAGCAGCTTTGGGACTAGCGGGAGATTGTCCTACGAGCAGTACTTC. It is translated as CASSFGTSGRLSYEQYF.

This clonotype occurred many times. The chain couples TRBV11-3 to TRBJ2-2; D is unresolved. This CDR3 contains 15 residues. V shed 2 bases and J shed 4 bases, with 11 bases lying between them. CDR1 is SGHNT, CDR2 YENEEA, per germline. CDR3 in amino acids: CASSLSDGLTGELFF. DNA of the CDR3: TGTGCCAGCAGCTTATCCGACGGCCTCACCGGGGAGCTGTTTTTT.

This clonotype was picked up many times. V usage is TRBV20-1 and J usage is TRBJ2-7; TRBD2 matches at 7 bases. V shed 1 base and J 4 bases; nucleotides not matched to a gene: 13. This CDR3 region has 16 residues. Germline assignment: CDR1 DFQATT and CDR2 SNEGSKA (reference sequence). CDR3 bases: TGCAGTGCTAGAGCTGCGGACGGGGGGTTTACGTACGAGCAGTACTTC. It encodes CSARAADGGFTYEQYF.

This clonotype was seen repeatedly, ten times or more. V is TRBV7-9 and J is TRBJ2-7; D may be TRBD1 (6 bases). The CDR3 consists of 13 residues. Germline CDR1 and CDR2: SEHNR and FQNEAQ (reference sequence). V lost 4 bases, J lost 3 bases, and 10 bases lay in between. As DNA, the CDR3 is TGTGCCAGCAGCTACACAGGGATCTACGAGCAGTACTTC. This translates into CASSYTGIYEQYF.

This clonotype has at least ten counts. The rearrangement links TRBV12-3 or TRBV12-4 to TRBJ2-7; 9 bases are a match to TRBD2. The J segment lost 2 bases and the V segment lost 3 bases, leaving 8 bases of the junction unmatched. The CDR3 extends over 16 amino acids. CDR3 protein: CASSFGLAGNPYEQYF. DNA for the CDR3: TGTGCCAGCAGTTTCGGCCTAGCGGGGAATCCCTACGAGCAGTACTTC.